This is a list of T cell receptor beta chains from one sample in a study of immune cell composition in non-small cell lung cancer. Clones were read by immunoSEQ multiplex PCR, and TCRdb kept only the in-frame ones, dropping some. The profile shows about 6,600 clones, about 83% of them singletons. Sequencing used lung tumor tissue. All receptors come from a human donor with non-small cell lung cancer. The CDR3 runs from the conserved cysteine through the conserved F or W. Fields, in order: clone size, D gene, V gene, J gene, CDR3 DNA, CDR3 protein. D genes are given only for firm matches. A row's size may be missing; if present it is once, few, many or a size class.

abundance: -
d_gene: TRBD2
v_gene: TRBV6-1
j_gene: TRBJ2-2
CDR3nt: TGTGCCAGCAGTGGGACTAGCGGGAGAATGGGAACCGGGGAGCTGTTTTTT
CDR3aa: CASSGTSGRMGTGELFF

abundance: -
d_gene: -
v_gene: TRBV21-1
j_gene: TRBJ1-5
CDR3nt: TGTGCCAGCAGCAAAAGCAAAATCAGAGCAAAGTGCGGGACCAATAGCAATCAGCCCCAGCATTTT
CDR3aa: CASSKSKIRAKCGTNSNQPQHF

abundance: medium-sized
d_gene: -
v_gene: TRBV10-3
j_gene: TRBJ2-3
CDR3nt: TGTGCCATTTCGCGGGTGGTGGCCCCCACAGATACGCAGTATTTT
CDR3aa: CAISRVVAPTDTQYF

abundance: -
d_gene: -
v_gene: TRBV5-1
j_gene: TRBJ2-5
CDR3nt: TGCGCCAGCAGCCCGGGACAAATTCAGGCGGAGACCCAGTACTTC
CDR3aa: CASSPGQIQAETQYF

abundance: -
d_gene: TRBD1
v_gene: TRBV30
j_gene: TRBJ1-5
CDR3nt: TGTGCCTGGCGACAGGGGAATCAGCCCCAGCATTTT
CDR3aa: CAWRQGNQPQHF

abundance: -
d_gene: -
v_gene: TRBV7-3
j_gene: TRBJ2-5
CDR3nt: TGTGCCAGCAGCTTAGGTGTCACAAGCCAAGAGACCCAGTACTTC
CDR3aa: CASSLGVTSQETQYF

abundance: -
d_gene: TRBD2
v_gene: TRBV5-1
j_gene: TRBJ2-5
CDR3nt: TGCGCCAGCAGCCAAAGTGGCGGGGGTACCCAAGAGACCCAGTACTTC
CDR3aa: CASSQSGGGTQETQYF

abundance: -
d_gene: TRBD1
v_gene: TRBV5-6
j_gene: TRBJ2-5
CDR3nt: TGTGCCAGCAGCCCTCAGGGGGCAGGGGAGACCCAGTACTTC
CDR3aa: CASSPQGAGETQYF

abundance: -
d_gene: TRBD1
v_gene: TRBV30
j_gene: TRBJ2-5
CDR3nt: TGTGCCTGGAGTGTACAGGGGGGAGAGACCCAGTACTTC
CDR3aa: CAWSVQGGETQYF

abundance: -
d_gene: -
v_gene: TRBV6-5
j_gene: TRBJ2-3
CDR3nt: TGTGCCAGCAGACCAGGACAGATTCGCACAGATACGCAGTATTTT
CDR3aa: CASRPGQIRTDTQYF

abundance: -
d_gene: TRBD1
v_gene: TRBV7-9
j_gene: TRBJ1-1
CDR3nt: TGTGCCAGCAGCCCGGACAGGGTATATTCGTTGACTGAAGCTTTCTTT
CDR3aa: CASSPDRVYSLTEAFF

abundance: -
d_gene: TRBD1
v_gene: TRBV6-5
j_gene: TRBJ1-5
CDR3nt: TGTGCCAGCAGGGGGACAGGGGAGGGCAATCAGCCCCAGCATTTT
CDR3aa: CASRGTGEGNQPQHF

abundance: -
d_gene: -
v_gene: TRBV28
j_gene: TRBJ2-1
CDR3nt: TGTGCCAGCAGTTTATACCCCCCCAGCTCCTACAATGAGCAGTTCTTC
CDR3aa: CASSLYPPSSYNEQFF

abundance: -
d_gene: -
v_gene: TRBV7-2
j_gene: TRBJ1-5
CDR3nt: TGTGCCAGCAGCTTAGGGGGGGGGTTGGGTCAGCCCCAGCATTTT
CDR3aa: CASSLGGGLGQPQHF

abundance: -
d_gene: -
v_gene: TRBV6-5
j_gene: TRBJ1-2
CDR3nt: TGTGCCAGCGGTCCTAAGGCAGGCTCTCCCTATGGCTACACCTTC
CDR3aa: CASGPKAGSPYGYTF

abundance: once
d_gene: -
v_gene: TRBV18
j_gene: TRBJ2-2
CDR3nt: TGTGCCAGCTCTCAACAGGGTTACACCGGGGAGCTGTTTTTT
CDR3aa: CASSQQGYTGELFF

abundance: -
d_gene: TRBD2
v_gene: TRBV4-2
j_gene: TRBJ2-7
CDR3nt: TGTGCCAGCAGCCAAGAGGGGGTAGCGGGAGAGCAGTACTTC
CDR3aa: CASSQEGVAGEQYF

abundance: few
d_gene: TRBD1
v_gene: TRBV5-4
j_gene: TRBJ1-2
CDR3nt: TGTGCCAGCAGCTTTCGGGACAGACCTACATATGGCTACACCTTC
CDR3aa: CASSFRDRPTYGYTF

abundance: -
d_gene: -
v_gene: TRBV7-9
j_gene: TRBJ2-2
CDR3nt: TGTGCCAGCAGCCTGAGACTATCCCAACCGGGGGAGCTGTTTTTT
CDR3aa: CASSLRLSQPGELFF

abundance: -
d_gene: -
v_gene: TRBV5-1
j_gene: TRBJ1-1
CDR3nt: TGCGCCAGCATGGGATTCGTAGGGGGGGCAAACACTGAAGCTTTCTTT
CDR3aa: CASMGFVGGANTEAFF

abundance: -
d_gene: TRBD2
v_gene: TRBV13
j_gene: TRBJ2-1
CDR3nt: TGTGCCAGCAGCTATGGGACTAGCGGTTCCTACAATGAGCAGTTCTTC
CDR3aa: CASSYGTSGSYNEQFF

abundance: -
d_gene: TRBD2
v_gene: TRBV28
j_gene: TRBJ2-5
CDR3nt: TGTGCCAGCAGTCAATCCGGGACTAGCGGGAGCGGGTGGGAGACCCAGTACTTC
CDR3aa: CASSQSGTSGSGWETQYF

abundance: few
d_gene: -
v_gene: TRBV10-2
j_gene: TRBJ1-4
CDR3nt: TGCGCCAGCAGTGGGGCGGGGGGCAGCAGGCAGTTTTTT
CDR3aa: CASSGAGGSRQFF

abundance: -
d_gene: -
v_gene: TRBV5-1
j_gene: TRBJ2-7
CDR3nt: TGCGCCAGCAGCTTGGTAGCCTCAGGGGAGTGGCGCTACGAGCAGTACTTC
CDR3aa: CASSLVASGEWRYEQYF

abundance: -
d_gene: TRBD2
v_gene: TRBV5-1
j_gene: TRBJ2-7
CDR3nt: TGCGCCAGCAGCTTGGGGGTCCGGGGGGTCTACGAGCAGTACTTC
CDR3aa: CASSLGVRGVYEQYF

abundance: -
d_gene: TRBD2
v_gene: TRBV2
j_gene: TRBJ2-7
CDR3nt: TGTGCCAGTATCCCCGGGCTAGCGGGAGAGGCCTCCTACGAGCAGTACTTC
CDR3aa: CASIPGLAGEASYEQYF

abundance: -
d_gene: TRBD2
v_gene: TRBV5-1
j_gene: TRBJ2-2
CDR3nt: TGCGCCAGCAGCCCGCGCGGGAGTTTAACAACCGGGGAGCTGTTTTTT
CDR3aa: CASSPRGSLTTGELFF

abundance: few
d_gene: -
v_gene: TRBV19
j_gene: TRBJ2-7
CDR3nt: TGTGCCAGTAGTATTATTAGGGGGTTGAGCTCCTACGAGCAGTACTTC
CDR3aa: CASSIIRGLSSYEQYF

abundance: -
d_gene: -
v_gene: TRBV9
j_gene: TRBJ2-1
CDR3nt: TGTGCCAGCAGCGTAGGGAAGGGGCCCTACAATGAGCAGTTCTTC
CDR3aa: CASSVGKGPYNEQFF

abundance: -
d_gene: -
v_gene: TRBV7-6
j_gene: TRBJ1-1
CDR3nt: TGTGCCAGCAGCTTAGGGTATCGGTTTATGAACACTGAAGCTTTCTTT
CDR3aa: CASSLGYRFMNTEAFF

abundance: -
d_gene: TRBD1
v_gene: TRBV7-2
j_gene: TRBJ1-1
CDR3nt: TGTGCCAGCAGCTCCCAGGGGGCCTTGAACACTGAAGCTTTCTTT
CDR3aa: CASSSQGALNTEAFF

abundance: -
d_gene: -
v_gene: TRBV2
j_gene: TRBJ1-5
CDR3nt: TGTGCCAGCGGGGGGGGTGGGGGATTTACGTCTCAGCCCCAGCATTTT
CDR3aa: CASGGGGGFTSQPQHF

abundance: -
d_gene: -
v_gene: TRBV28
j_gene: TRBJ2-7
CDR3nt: TGTGCCAGCAGTGCTCCGGGAAGGAGCTCCTACGAGCAGTACTTC
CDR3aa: CASSAPGRSSYEQYF

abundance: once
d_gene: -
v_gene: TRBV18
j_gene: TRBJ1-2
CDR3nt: TGTGCCAGCTCACAGGGGCAGGGCACCGGATCCACTAACTATGGCTACACCTTC
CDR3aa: CASSQGQGTGSTNYGYTF

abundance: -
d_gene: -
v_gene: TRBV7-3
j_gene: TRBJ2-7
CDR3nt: TGTGCCAGCAGCTCGGGTCCTTCCCACGAGCAGTACTTC
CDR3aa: CASSSGPSHEQYF

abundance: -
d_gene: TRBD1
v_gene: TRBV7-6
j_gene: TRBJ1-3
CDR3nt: TGTGCCAGCAGCCCGATGACAGGGGCTGGAAACACCATATATTTT
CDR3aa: CASSPMTGAGNTIYF

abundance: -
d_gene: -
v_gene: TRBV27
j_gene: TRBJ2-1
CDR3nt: TGTGCCAGCAGTCCCACCCCCGCGAGCTCCTACAATGAGCAGTTCTTC
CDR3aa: CASSPTPASSYNEQFF

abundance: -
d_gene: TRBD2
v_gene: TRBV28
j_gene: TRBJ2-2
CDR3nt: TGTGCCATCACACCCCGACTAGCTAACACCGGGGAGCTGTTTTTT
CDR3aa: CAITPRLANTGELFF

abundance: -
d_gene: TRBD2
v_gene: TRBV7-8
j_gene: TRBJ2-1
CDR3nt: TGTGCCAGCAGCTTAGCAGGGACTGGGAGGGCCAATGAGCAGTTCTTC
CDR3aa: CASSLAGTGRANEQFF

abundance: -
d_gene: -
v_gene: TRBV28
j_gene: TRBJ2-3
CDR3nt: TGTGCCAGCAGTCGGCGGGACTCCTTCACAGATACGCAGTATTTT
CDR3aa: CASSRRDSFTDTQYF

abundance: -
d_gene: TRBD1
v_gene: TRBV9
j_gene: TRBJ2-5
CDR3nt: TGTGCCAGCAGCGTAGGGGGGACAGTGATGTACCAAGAGACCCAGTACTTC
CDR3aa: CASSVGGTVMYQETQYF

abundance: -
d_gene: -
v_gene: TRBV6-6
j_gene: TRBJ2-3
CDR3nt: TGTGCCAGCAGTTACAGAGGGGGGGCTAGGACAGATACGCAGTATTTT
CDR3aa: CASSYRGGARTDTQYF

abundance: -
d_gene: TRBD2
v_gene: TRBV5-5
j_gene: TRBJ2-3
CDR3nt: TGTGCCAGCAGCCCAAGGGTGACGGGGGGGCCGAGTAGGAATACGCAGTATTTT
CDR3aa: CASSPRVTGGPSRNTQYF

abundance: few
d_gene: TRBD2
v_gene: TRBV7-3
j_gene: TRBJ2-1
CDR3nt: TGTGCCAGCAGCACATTAGCGGGAGTTAGGCGTAATGAGCAGTTCTTC
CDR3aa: CASSTLAGVRRNEQFF

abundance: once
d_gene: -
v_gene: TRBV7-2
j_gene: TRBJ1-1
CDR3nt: TGTGCCAGCAGCCCAGGCATATACACTGAAGCTTTCTTT
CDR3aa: CASSPGIYTEAFF

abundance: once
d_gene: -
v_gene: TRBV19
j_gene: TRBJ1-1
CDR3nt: TGTGCCAGTAGTATTTGGGGGGGCGAGGCTGAAGCTTTCTTT
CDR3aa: CASSIWGGEAEAFF